This T cell receptor (beta chain) comes out of a study of regulatory T cells in long-lasting Graves disease. This clonotype was detected only a few times. No antigen is known for it. In germline, CDR1 is LNHDA, CDR2 SQIVND (reference sequence). CDR3 length: 14 residues. The germline V and J ends were trimmed by 1 base and 4 bases, with 7 bases remaining between them. Libraries of TCR beta came from iRepertoire HTBI primers plus Arm-PCR of CDR3 regions. Per the study methods: Taken together, the samples had roughly 56 TRBV and around 14 TRBJ segments identified. Each CDR3 protein gets one entry after TCRdb re-called the multiplex PCR reads with MiXCR. The V and J calls were determined by TCRdb, not by the authors. The table lists 560,000 or so distinct CDR3 sequences, around 16% of them singletons. The sample's time point: newly diagnosed GD, antithyroid drugs for less than 3 months. PBMCs provided the RNA from which the TCR library was made. EDTA tubes were used for drawing 8 to 9 milliliters of peripheral blood.

Study conclusions and caveats: Persistent disease showed a preference for TRBV28, TRBJ1-2 and TRBJ2-5.

This sample was shared with a second study, whose subject was T cells in Graves' hyperthyroidism and ophthalmopathy.

Sequencing used peripheral blood mononuclear cells (PBMCs), obtained at new diagnosis, from a patient treated with antithyroid drugs. The clonotype was recovered from a man younger than 35 with Graves disease. The chain links TRBV19 to TRBJ2-2; D is ambiguous. This CDR3 is CASSIGGSTGELFF. The CDR3 DNA is TGTGCCAGTAGTATAGGGGGATCCACCGGGGAGCTGTTTTTT.